This is a list of T cell receptor beta chains from one sample in a study of T cell changes during pregnancy in multiple sclerosis. TCRdb's table, derived via immunoSEQ multiplex PCR, lists solely in-frame clones and lacks some. Of some 57,000 clones listed, 90% are singletons. Sequenced here: peripheral blood, sampled in the first trimester of pregnancy. The source is a female donor in good health, enrolled as a control in a pregnancy study. CDR3s include the opening cysteine and the closing phenylalanine or tryptophan. D genes are given only for firm matches. Expanded clones get a size class; other rows say once, few or many, or leave the size out.

clone_size: .
j_call: TRBJ1-2
v_call: TRBV2
d_call: TRBD1
cdr3_aa: CASSLDRGRGGYTF
cdr3_nt: TGTGCCAGCAGTTTGGACAGGGGGCGAGGGGGCTACACCTTC

clone_size: .
j_call: TRBJ1-2
v_call: TRBV5-8
d_call: TRBD1
cdr3_aa: CASSSSYLGQGALGYTF
cdr3_nt: TGTGCCAGCAGCTCTAGCTACCTTGGACAGGGGGCATTGGGCTACACCTTC

clone_size: .
j_call: TRBJ1-2
v_call: TRBV7-3
d_call: TRBD1
cdr3_aa: CASSSGTGMGGYTF
cdr3_nt: TGTGCCAGCAGCTCCGGGACAGGAATGGGAGGCTACACCTTC

clone_size: .
j_call: TRBJ2-1
v_call: TRBV30
d_call: .
cdr3_aa: CAWSPRELVIF
cdr3_nt: TGTGCCTGGAGCCCACGGGAACTGGTCATCTTC

clone_size: .
j_call: TRBJ1-1
v_call: TRBV11-2
d_call: TRBD1
cdr3_aa: CASSLSQSDRGTEAFF
cdr3_nt: TGTGCCAGCAGCTTATCCCAAAGCGACAGGGGCACTGAAGCTTTCTTT

clone_size: once
j_call: TRBJ1-4
v_call: TRBV11-3
d_call: .
cdr3_aa: CASSLTGGFGEKLFF
cdr3_nt: TGTGCCAGCAGCTTAACGGGAGGGTTCGGAGAAAAACTGTTTTTT

clone_size: .
j_call: TRBJ2-1
v_call: TRBV6-6
d_call: TRBD2
cdr3_aa: CASSSATSGGYNEQFF
cdr3_nt: TGTGCCAGCAGTTCTGCGACTAGCGGGGGCTACAATGAGCAGTTCTTC

clone_size: .
j_call: TRBJ1-3
v_call: TRBV30
d_call: .
cdr3_aa: CAWRGVTTGNTIYF
cdr3_nt: TGTGCCTGGAGAGGGGTTACGACTGGAAACACCATATATTTT

clone_size: .
j_call: TRBJ2-5
v_call: TRBV15
d_call: .
cdr3_aa: CATSSLLSSRGNQYF
cdr3_nt: TGTGCCACCAGCAGCCTCCTCTCTTCTCGGGGGAACCAGTACTTC

clone_size: .
j_call: TRBJ1-3
v_call: TRBV5-1
d_call: .
cdr3_aa: CASSRSSGNTIYF
cdr3_nt: TGCGCCAGCAGCCGGAGCTCTGGAAACACCATATATTTT

clone_size: .
j_call: TRBJ2-6
v_call: TRBV27
d_call: TRBD1
cdr3_aa: CASSLYGTVVSGANVLTF
cdr3_nt: TGTGCCAGCAGTTTATATGGGACAGTAGTCTCTGGGGCCAACGTCCTGACTTTC

clone_size: .
j_call: TRBJ1-1
v_call: TRBV10-3
d_call: .
cdr3_aa: CAISVRDEAFF
cdr3_nt: TGTGCCATCAGTGTAAGAGATGAAGCTTTCTTT

clone_size: .
j_call: TRBJ1-5
v_call: TRBV30
d_call: .
cdr3_aa: CAWSVRGNSNQPQHF
cdr3_nt: TGTGCCTGGAGTGTGAGGGGGAACAGCAATCAGCCCCAGCATTTT